A selection of T cell receptor beta chains follows, all from one sample in a study of CD8+CD57+ T cells in acquired aplastic anemia. TCRdb used MiXCR to reprocess the reads, holding one entry per CDR3 protein. Seen here are approximately 180,000 distinct CDR3 sequences, less than 60% observed once, and the top ten hold roughly 1.2%. Sequences were obtained from sorted CD4+, CD8+, or CD8+CD57+ T cells (not recorded which) from PBMCs. All receptors come from a human donor with aplastic anemia. CDR3s include the opening cysteine and the closing phenylalanine or tryptophan. A D gene is named only where the DNA matches it firmly. Clone size, where shown, is once, few, many, or a class for clones that have expanded.

D gene	V gene	J gene	clone size	CDR3 DNA	CDR3 protein
TRBD2	TRBV5-6	TRBJ2-1	NA	TGTGCCAGCAGCCAGAGTATAGCGGGGAGGACCTACAATGAGCAGTTCTTC	CASSQSIAGRTYNEQFF
NA	TRBV19	TRBJ1-5	NA	TGTGCCAGTAGTATACAGGTCGGTAGGCAGCCCCAGCATTTT	CASSIQVGRQPQHF
NA	TRBV2	TRBJ1-5	NA	TGTGCCAGCAGTGTAAATAGCAATCAGCCCCAGCATTTT	CASSVNSNQPQHF
TRBD2	TRBV20-1	TRBJ2-3	many	TGCAGTGCCTTTGGCTCAGCGGGGGGGCCCACAGATACGCAGTATTTT	CSAFGSAGGPTDTQYF
TRBD1	TRBV2	TRBJ1-5	NA	TGTGCCAGCGGACAGGGGCCTCAGCCCCAGCATTTT	CASGQGPQPQHF
NA	TRBV7-8	TRBJ2-7	many	TGTGCCAGCAGCTTAGGGGGCGGTTCCTACGAGCAGTACTTC	CASSLGGGSYEQYF
NA	TRBV4-1	TRBJ1-6	NA	TGCGCCAGCAGCCAAGAGGACATTAATTCACCCCTCCACTTT	CASSQEDINSPLHF
TRBD2	TRBV28	TRBJ2-1	few	TGTGCCAGCAGTTGGGGGACTAGCGGAGAGCAGTTCTTC	CASSWGTSGEQFF
TRBD1	TRBV19	TRBJ2-1	NA	TGTGCCATTGGGACAGGGAGAAATGAGCAGTTCTTC	CAIGTGRNEQFF
NA	TRBV19	TRBJ2-3	NA	TGTGCCAGTAGCCTCTCCGGGAGCGTGGGAGATACGCAGTATTTT	CASSLSGSVGDTQYF
TRBD2	TRBV10-2	TRBJ2-5	many	TGCGCCAGCAGGAGCGGGGTCCAAGAGACCCAGTACTTC	CASRSGVQETQYF
NA	TRBV25-1	TRBJ2-7	NA	TGTGCCAGCAGGGACAGATACGAGCAGTACTTC	CASRDRYEQYF
TRBD2	TRBV4-2	TRBJ2-4	NA	TGTGCCAGCAGCCAAGTAGTAGCGGGGGTAAACATTCAGTACTTC	CASSQVVAGVNIQYF
NA	TRBV7-2	TRBJ1-6	NA	TGTGCCAGCAGCTTATGGGCGCGATCACCCCTCCACTTT	CASSLWARSPLHF
TRBD1	TRBV25-1	TRBJ2-5	many	TGTGCCAGCAGTGAATGGACAGGGCTTGGGGAGACCCAGTACTTC	CASSEWTGLGETQYF
NA	TRBV20-1	TRBJ2-7	NA	TGCAGTGCTATGACTAGACCCGGCGAGCAGTACTTC	CSAMTRPGEQYF
NA	TRBV2	TRBJ1-1	NA	TGTGCCAGCAGTGAAGACAGGGCATCGAACACTGAAGCTTTCTTT	CASSEDRASNTEAFF
TRBD2	TRBV7-2	TRBJ2-7	many	TGTGCCAGCAGCTTAGAACTAGCGGGGGCCTACGAGCAGTACTTC	CASSLELAGAYEQYF
NA	TRBV7-2	TRBJ2-3	once	TGTGCCAGCAGCTTACAGCGCACAGATACGCAGTATTTT	CASSLQRTDTQYF
TRBD2	TRBV6-1	TRBJ2-3	many	TGTGCCAGCAGTAGACCTAGCGGGGGGAACACAGATACGCAGTATTTT	CASSRPSGGNTDTQYF
NA	TRBV20-1	TRBJ2-1	NA	TGCAGTGCTAGAGGAATTGATCGACGGAACAATGAGCAGTTCTTC	CSARGIDRRNNEQFF
TRBD1	TRBV29-1	TRBJ1-5	NA	TGCAGCGTCGCCAAAGGGGGCCGACGGGGATATAGCAATCAGCCCCAGCATTTT	CSVAKGGRRGYSNQPQHF
NA	TRBV19	TRBJ1-6	many	TGTGCCAGTAGTGATTACACCTCACCCCTCCACTTT	CASSDYTSPLHF